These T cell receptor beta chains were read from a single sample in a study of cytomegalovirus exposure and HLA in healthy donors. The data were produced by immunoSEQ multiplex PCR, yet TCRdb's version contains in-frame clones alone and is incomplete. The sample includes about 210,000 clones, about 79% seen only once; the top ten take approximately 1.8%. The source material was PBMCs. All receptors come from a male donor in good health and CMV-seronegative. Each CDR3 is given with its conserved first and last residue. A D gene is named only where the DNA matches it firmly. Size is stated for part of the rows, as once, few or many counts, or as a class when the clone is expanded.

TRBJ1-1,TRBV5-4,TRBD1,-,TGTGCCAGCAGCTCCCCGGACAGGGAAGCTTTCTTT,CASSSPDREAFF
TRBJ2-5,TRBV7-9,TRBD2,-,TGTTCCAGCAGCTTAGCGTCGGGGGGGGGACGCGAGACCCAGTACTTC,CSSSLASGGGRETQYF
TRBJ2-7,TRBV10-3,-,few,TGTGCCATCAGTGATACTATGGCCGAGCAGTACTTC,CAISDTMAEQYF
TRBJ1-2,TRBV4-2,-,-,TGTGCCAGCAGCGTACAAGTACTCGGGGACTATGGCTACACCTTC,CASSVQVLGDYGYTF
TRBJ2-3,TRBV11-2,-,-,TGTGCCAGCAGCTCTACAGATACGCAGTATTTT,CASSSTDTQYF
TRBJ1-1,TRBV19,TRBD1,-,TGTGCCAGTAGTATAGGGGCAGGGGGCACGAACACTGAAGCTTTCTTT,CASSIGAGGTNTEAFF
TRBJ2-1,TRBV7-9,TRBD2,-,TGTGCCAGCAGCTTACTAGCGGGCCACAATGAGCAGTTCTTC,CASSLLAGHNEQFF
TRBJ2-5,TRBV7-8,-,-,TGTGCCAGCCTAAAGGAGGGATACGCTCAAGAGACCCAGTACTTC,CASLKEGYAQETQYF
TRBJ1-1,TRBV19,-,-,TGTGCCAGTAGCCCAGGGCTTGAGAACACTGAAGCTTTCTTT,CASSPGLENTEAFF
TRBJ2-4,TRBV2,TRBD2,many,TGTGCCAGCAGTGATAAAGGAGCGGGGAAAAACATTCAGTACTTC,CASSDKGAGKNIQYF
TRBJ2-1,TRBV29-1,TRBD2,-,TGCAGCGTTGAGGATCCTCCTGGCGGGAGTTACAATGAGCAGTTCTTC,CSVEDPPGGSYNEQFF
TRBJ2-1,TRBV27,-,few,TGTGCCAGCAGTTTCACGACGGCAGGGGCCGCACTGGAGCAGTTCTTC,CASSFTTAGAALEQFF
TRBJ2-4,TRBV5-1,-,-,TGCGCCAGCAGCCCCGGAGGGGGGGGGCACGAAAACATTCAGTACTTC,CASSPGGGGHENIQYF
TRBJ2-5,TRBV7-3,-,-,TGTGCCAGCAGCTTACAGTCTAAGGGCTCAGGGGAGCAGTACTTC,CASSLQSKGSGEQYF
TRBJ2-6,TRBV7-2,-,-,TGTGCCAGCACCCTTTTATCGGGATCTGGGGCCAACGTCCTGACTTTC,CASTLLSGSGANVLTF
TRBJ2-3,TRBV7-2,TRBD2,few,TGTGCCAGCAGCTTTAGCGGGGGGGGACATAGCACAGATACGCAGTATTTT,CASSFSGGGHSTDTQYF
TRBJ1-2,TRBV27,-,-,TGTGCCAGCAGTCCTATGGCTAACTATGGCTACACCTTC,CASSPMANYGYTF
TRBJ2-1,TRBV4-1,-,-,TGCGCCAGCAGCCAACTCTTGGACCGGACCGGGAAGGTGCGAGAGCAGTTCTTC,CASSQLLDRTGKVREQFF
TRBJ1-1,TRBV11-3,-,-,TGTGCCAGCCCCGAAGCCCCTGGCCAACCGGGAGGTGAAGCTTTCTTT,CASPEAPGQPGGEAFF
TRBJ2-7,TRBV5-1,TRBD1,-,TGCGCCAGCAGCTTGGGGCGGACAGGGGGCGTCGACGAGCAGTACTTC,CASSLGRTGGVDEQYF
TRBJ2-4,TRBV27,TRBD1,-,TGTGCCAGCTGGGGACAGGGTCTAGCCAAAAACATTCAGTACTTC,CASWGQGLAKNIQYF
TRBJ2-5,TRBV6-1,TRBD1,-,TGTGCCAGCAGTTTATCCGGGACAGGGGGAGAGACCCAGTACTTC,CASSLSGTGGETQYF